This T cell receptor beta chain was documented in a study of blood T cell repertoires in COVID-19. Overall study context: Spain, Italy and the United States supplied samples that represented acute and convalescent COVID-19. PBMCs, B-cell-depleted T cells, or T cells provided the cDNA or gDNA that made up the material.

Here immunoSEQ multiplex PCR was the method, and the copy in TCRdb shows in-frame clones only, minus some. The data contain more than 150,000 clones, 80% of them singletons. The CDR3 is made up of 16 amino acids. In germline, CDR1 is LNHNV, CDR2 YYDKDF (reference sequence). With 1 base clipped from V and 2 bases from J, the junction kept 5 bases outside the gene matches. Input material: peripheral blood. The chain uses TRBV15 and TRBJ1-5, with 7 bases aligning to TRBD1. This TCR was sampled from a man between 60 and 75 years old with acute or convalescent COVID-19. CDR3 sequence: CATSRGRGGGNQPQHF. The CDR3, as DNA: TGTGCCACCAGCAGAGGTAGAGGGGGCGGCAATCAGCCCCAGCATTTT.